A selection of T cell receptor beta chains follows, all from one sample in a study of T-cell reconstitution after alpha-beta-depleted transplantation in children. TCRdb re-analysed the PCR reads in MiXCR, keeping a single row per CDR3 protein. The sample has around 960,000 distinct CDR3 sequences; roughly 29% are singletons. This material consisted of PBMCs, mostly from graft donor cells, taken 360 days after TCRalphabeta/CD19-depleted stem cell transplant. The receptors here all came from a boy in the first two years of life who had a stem cell transplant for SCID, so the T cells may come from the graft donor. Each CDR3 is given with its conserved first and last residue. Each record gives: V gene, clone size, CDR3 length, D gene, J gene, CDR3 protein, CDR3 DNA. The D gene is left open where the match is weak. Clone size is stated in some rows and not others, as once, few, many or a class when expanded.

TRBV10-2	few	17	-	TRBJ2-1	CASSKGIRASSYNEQFF	TGCGCCAGCAGTAAAGGGATCAGGGCTAGCTCCTACAATGAGCAGTTCTTC
TRBV9	-	15	-	TRBJ2-3	CASSRNSGPTDTQYF	TGTGCCAGCAGCCGAAATTCCGGACCGACAGATACGCAGTATTTT
TRBV7-9	-	17	-	TRBJ2-1	CASSLAATLYSYNEQFF	TGTGCCAGCAGCTTAGCAGCGACCCTTTACTCCTACAATGAGCAGTTCTTC
TRBV12-3/TRBV12-4	few	14	TRBD1	TRBJ1-3	CASSDRGPGNTIYF	TGTGCCAGCAGTGACAGGGGGCCTGGAAACACCATATATTTT
TRBV5-1	-	15	-	TRBJ1-3	CASSKGDRLGNTIYF	TGCGCCAGCAGCAAAGGAGACAGGCTGGGAAACACCATATATTTT
TRBV3-1	-	17	-	TRBJ2-2	CASSQEVLHQNTGELFF	TGTGCCAGCAGCCAAGAAGTACTACATCAGAACACCGGGGAGCTGTTTTTT
TRBV18	once	15	TRBD1	TRBJ2-5	CASSPGQGFQETQYF	TGTGCCAGCTCACCGGGACAGGGGTTTCAAGAGACCCAGTACTTC
TRBV12-3/TRBV12-4	-	13	TRBD1	TRBJ1-2	CASTHSGGYGYTF	TGTGCCAGCACCCACTCAGGGGGATATGGCTACACCTTC
TRBV12-3/TRBV12-4	-	18	-	TRBJ2-2	CASRLPRFRDEATGELFF	TGTGCCAGCAGACTCCCTAGGTTCCGTGATGAGGCCACCGGGGAGCTGTTTTTT
TRBV11-1	-	12	-	TRBJ2-1	CASSYGWGEQFF	TGTGCCAGCAGCTATGGATGGGGTGAGCAGTTCTTC
TRBV9	-	16	-	TRBJ2-1	CASSERGAVGYNEQFF	TGTGCCAGCAGCGAGCGTGGGGCGGTGGGTTACAATGAGCAGTTCTTC
TRBV2	-	17	-	TRBJ2-4	CTSSLPSLPGAKNIQYF	TGTACCAGCAGTTTACCATCTCTCCCAGGAGCCAAAAACATTCAGTACTTC
TRBV15	few	14	-	TRBJ2-7	CATSRVAFSYEQYF	TGTGCCACCAGCAGAGTGGCCTTTTCCTACGAGCAGTACTTC
TRBV19	-	15	-	TRBJ2-3	CASSMFPLRTDTQYF	TGTGCCAGTAGTATGTTTCCCTTGCGGACAGATACGCAGTATTTT
TRBV9	-	15	-	TRBJ2-5	CASSPVGGAQETQYF	TGTGCCAGCAGCCCAGTGGGGGGGGCACAAGAGACCCAGTACTTC
TRBV4-2	-	18	TRBD2	TRBJ2-3	CASSQDKFPSGFTDTQYF	TGTGCCAGCAGCCAAGATAAGTTTCCTAGCGGTTTCACAGATACGCAGTATTTT
TRBV20-1	few	11	-	TRBJ2-7	CSAVRSFEQYF	TGCAGTGCTGTCCGGTCTTTCGAGCAGTACTTC
TRBV7-8	-	17	-	TRBJ2-3	CASSLEAGAVGTDTQYF	TGTGCCAGCAGCTTAGAGGCGGGGGCCGTGGGCACAGATACGCAGTATTTT
TRBV12-3/TRBV12-4	few	15	TRBD1	TRBJ1-5	CASSWGDSSNQPQHF	TGTGCCAGCAGTTGGGGGGACAGTTCGAATCAGCCCCAGCATTTT
TRBV5-5	-	17	-	TRBJ2-1	CASSLGFFRSSYNEQFF	TGTGCCAGCAGCTTGGGGTTTTTTCGGAGCTCCTACAATGAGCAGTTCTTC
TRBV12-3/TRBV12-4	many	14	-	TRBJ2-1	CASSLLGVYDEQFF	TGTGCCAGCAGTTTACTAGGGGTTTACGATGAGCAGTTCTTC
TRBV5-1	-	18	TRBD1	TRBJ2-5	CASSPMGRQGSYQETQYF	TGCGCCAGCAGCCCCATGGGGCGACAGGGGTCGTACCAAGAGACCCAGTACTTC
TRBV12-3/TRBV12-4	many	15	TRBD2	TRBJ2-7	CASSLRGGAHYEQYF	TGTGCCAGCAGTTTACGCGGGGGGGCCCACTACGAGCAGTACTTC
TRBV11-2	few	14	TRBD1	TRBJ1-4	CASNSGTGHEKLFF	TGTGCCAGCAACTCCGGGACAGGCCATGAAAAACTGTTTTTT
TRBV20-1	-	15	-	TRBJ2-7	CSASDLEYLPYEQYF	TGCAGTGCTAGTGATCTAGAATACCTCCCCTACGAGCAGTACTTC
TRBV12-3/TRBV12-4	-	17	TRBD1	TRBJ1-2	CASSLVPGQGRGYGYTF	TGTGCCAGCAGTTTGGTCCCGGGACAGGGACGGGGCTATGGCTACACCTTC
TRBV12-3/TRBV12-4	-	15	TRBD1	TRBJ1-3	CASSSPDRRENTIYF	TGTGCCAGCAGTTCCCCGGACAGGAGAGAAAACACCATATATTTT
TRBV18	many	13	-	TRBJ1-1	CASSPQPNTEAFF	TGTGCCAGCAGCCCTCAGCCGAATACTGAAGCTTTCTTT
TRBV20-1	few	13	TRBD1	TRBJ1-4	CSASPGQGEKLFF	TGCAGTGCTAGTCCCGGACAGGGCGAAAAACTGTTTTTT
TRBV9	many	15	TRBD2	TRBJ2-4	CASSATSVAKNIQYF	TGTGCCAGCAGCGCCACTAGCGTTGCCAAAAACATTCAGTACTTC
TRBV29-1	few	16	TRBD2	TRBJ2-3	CSVEEGLAGGPDTQYF	TGCAGCGTTGAAGAGGGCCTAGCGGGGGGCCCAGATACGCAGTATTTT
TRBV29-1	few	14	-	TRBJ2-7	CSVEAPDSSYEQYF	TGCAGCGTTGAAGCCCCGGACAGCTCCTACGAGCAGTACTTC
TRBV7-6	-	21	-	TRBJ2-1	CASSFGFGRTEGWVRDNEQFF	TGTGCCAGCAGCTTTGGTTTTGGGCGGACTGAGGGGTGGGTACGTGACAATGAGCAGTTCTTC
TRBV3-1	few	14	-	TRBJ2-5	CASSQRGYQETQYF	TGTGCCAGCAGCCAGAGGGGTTACCAAGAGACCCAGTACTTC
TRBV12-3/TRBV12-4	-	13	-	TRBJ2-7	CASSLDTRAEQYF	TGTGCCAGCAGTTTAGATACGAGGGCCGAGCAGTACTTC
TRBV7-9	few	16	-	TRBJ2-1	CASSPPTASSYNEQFF	TGTGCCAGCAGCCCCCCTACAGCCAGCTCCTACAATGAGCAGTTCTTC
TRBV12-3/TRBV12-4	few	16	TRBD2	TRBJ2-5	CASTTGTSGAGETQYF	TGTGCCAGCACCACAGGGACTAGCGGGGCCGGGGAGACCCAGTACTTC
TRBV5-1	many	15	TRBD1	TRBJ1-5	CASSLTGGSNQPQHF	TGCGCCAGCAGCTTGACAGGGGGCTCCAATCAGCCCCAGCATTTT
TRBV12-3/TRBV12-4	few	14	TRBD2	TRBJ2-5	CASSLGLAAETQYF	TGTGCCAGCAGCCTGGGACTAGCGGCCGAGACCCAGTACTTC
TRBV20-1	-	16	TRBD2	TRBJ2-1	CSARGISGGEYNEQFF	TGCAGTGCTAGAGGAATTAGCGGGGGGGAGTACAATGAGCAGTTCTTC
TRBV15	few	14	TRBD1	TRBJ1-2	CATSREKGAYGYTF	TGTGCCACCAGCAGAGAGAAGGGGGCGTATGGCTACACCTTC
TRBV27	-	15	-	TRBJ1-6	CASKGDNRPNSPLHF	TGTGCCAGCAAGGGGGACAACCGTCCCAATTCACCCCTCCACTTT
TRBV27	-	18	TRBD1	TRBJ1-1	CASSSLDRGDEMNTEAFF	TGTGCCAGCAGTTCCCTCGACAGGGGCGACGAGATGAACACTGAAGCTTTCTTT
TRBV5-1	-	13	-	TRBJ2-7	CASSLATMYEQYF	TGCGCCAGCAGCTTAGCCACCATGTACGAGCAGTACTTC
TRBV29-1	many	13	-	TRBJ1-3	CSVAGPARNTIYF	TGCAGCGTTGCCGGACCTGCGAGAAACACCATATATTTT
TRBV9	few	15	-	TRBJ2-7	CASSVGLGKTYEQYF	TGTGCCAGCAGCGTGGGCTTAGGGAAGACCTACGAGCAGTACTTC
TRBV7-2	-	15	TRBD2	TRBJ2-3	CASSTSGSGTDTQYF	TGTGCCAGCAGCACTAGCGGGAGTGGGACAGATACGCAGTATTTT
TRBV19	few	15	-	TRBJ2-1	CASGYDTSSYNEQFF	TGTGCCAGTGGTTATGACACAAGCTCCTACAATGAGCAGTTCTTC
TRBV20-1	-	16	TRBD2	TRBJ2-3	CSARDWLAGDSDTQYF	TGCAGTGCTAGAGATTGGCTAGCGGGGGATTCAGATACGCAGTATTTT
TRBV20-1	-	13	TRBD1	TRBJ2-1	CSAPGTGMDEQFF	TGCAGTGCTCCCGGGACAGGGATGGATGAGCAGTTCTTC